A selection of T cell receptor beta chains follows, all from one sample in a study of blood T cells in healthy people across ages. One entry per CDR3 protein, called by TCRdb with MiXCR from the 5' RACE reads. This sample has hundreds of thousands of distinct CDR3 sequences, with under 30% found just once. These data were also reused for a study on T cells of mothers and their children.

Material: blood. The receptors originated from a boy aged 10-17 years in good health. Both conserved end residues are part of each CDR3. A D gene is named only where the DNA matches it firmly. Clone size is given for some rows only: seen once, a few or many times, or a class if the clone is expanded.

>TRBV5-1|.|TRBJ1-5|few
TGCGCCAGCAGCTTGTGGGGGTATAGCAATCAGCCCCAGCATTTT
CASSLWGYSNQPQHF
>TRBV7-9|.|TRBJ1-5|.
TGTGCTAGCAGCTGGACAGATAGCAATCAGCCCCAGCATTTT
CASSWTDSNQPQHF
>TRBV6-5|TRBD1|TRBJ1-1|.
TGTGCCAGCAGTTACTCCGACAGGGGGGACACTGAAGCTTTCTTT
CASSYSDRGDTEAFF
>TRBV20-1|TRBD2|TRBJ2-5|.
TGCAGTGCTAGCACCGGGAGGAAAGAGACCCAGTACTTC
CSASTGRKETQYF
>TRBV5-1|.|TRBJ2-1|many
TGTGCCAGCAGCTTAGGTCAGGGCCCCTACAATGAGCAGTTCTTC
CASSLGQGPYNEQFF
>TRBV27|.|TRBJ2-7|few
TGTGCCAGCAGCCAGGGCGGCGACGAGCAGTACTTC
CASSQGGDEQYF
>TRBV4-1|.|TRBJ2-7|.
TGCGCCAGCAGCCAACCCGTGGCTAGCGAGGGCTACGAGCAGTACTTC
CASSQPVASEGYEQYF
>TRBV3-1|.|TRBJ2-7|few
TGTGCCAGCAGCTCCCGGAGCGGGGATTTACAGGGCGAGCAGTACTTC
CASSSRSGDLQGEQYF
>TRBV13|TRBD1|TRBJ2-3|few
TGTGCCAGCAGAGACAGGGCCTACACAGATACGCAGTATTTT
CASRDRAYTDTQYF
>TRBV2|.|TRBJ2-3|.
TGTGCCAGCAGCCGGGCCCTGGCCACAGATACGCAGTATTTT
CASSRALATDTQYF
>TRBV29-1|.|TRBJ2-5|few
TGCAGCGTTGAAAGGCCAGGTGTAATAGAGACCCAGTACTTC
CSVERPGVIETQYF
>TRBV13|.|TRBJ2-7|.
TGTGCCAGCAGCTTAGGCCATCGGGCAGGGACCTCCTACGAGCAGTACTTC
CASSLGHRAGTSYEQYF
>TRBV7-9|.|TRBJ2-5|few
TGTGCCAGCAGCGTAAGGGGACACCAAGAGACCCAGTACTTC
CASSVRGHQETQYF
>TRBV4-1|TRBD1|TRBJ1-1|.
TGCGCCAGCAGCCAAGTTGACAGGGACCTCACTGAAGCTTTCTTT
CASSQVDRDLTEAFF
>TRBV9|.|TRBJ1-1|many
TGTGCCAGCAGCTCCCCCCGGGAAGGGAACACTGAAGCTTTCTTT
CASSSPREGNTEAFF
>TRBV6-6|.|TRBJ2-3|.
TGTGCCAGCAGTCGAGGACGGCGGGCAGATACGCAGTATTTT
CASSRGRRADTQYF
>TRBV29-1|.|TRBJ1-2|few
TGCAGCGTTGTCGACTCCTTTGGCGGGGGAATTGGCTACACCTTC
CSVVDSFGGGIGYTF
>TRBV29-1|.|TRBJ1-2|few
TGCAGCGTGAGCCCGACAGGTTCTAACTATGGCTACACCTTC
CSVSPTGSNYGYTF
>TRBV20-1|.|TRBJ2-5|.
TGCAGTGCTAGAAGCGGCAGGGCCCAAGAGACCCAGTACTTC
CSARSGRAQETQYF
>TRBV14|.|TRBJ1-1|few
TGTGCCAGCACCCCAGTGAACACTGAAGCTTTCTTT
CASTPVNTEAFF
>TRBV16|.|TRBJ2-1|few
TGTGCCAGCAGCCAATCTAGGGTCCCCTACAATGAGCAGTTCTTC
CASSQSRVPYNEQFF
>TRBV10-3|.|TRBJ1-1|.
TGTGCCATCAGTGAAAGGACTTTTCACCAGGGGACGAACACTGAAGCTTTCTTT
CAISERTFHQGTNTEAFF
>TRBV15|TRBD1|TRBJ1-1|.
TGTGCCACCAGCAGAGACAGGGGGGGCAACACTGAAGCTTTCTTT
CATSRDRGGNTEAFF
>TRBV20-1|.|TRBJ1-4|.
TGCAGTGCTAGACAAGAAAAACTGTTTTTT
CSARQEKLFF
>TRBV20-1|TRBD1|TRBJ1-5|.
TGCAGTGCTAGGGTTGGACAGGGCAATCAGCCCCAGCATTTT
CSARVGQGNQPQHF
>TRBV20-1|.|TRBJ1-2|.
TGCAGTGCTAGAGATTCGCACAGGGCGAACTATGGCTACACCTTC
CSARDSHRANYGYTF
>TRBV29-1|.|TRBJ1-1|.
TGCAGCGCCGAGTTTGGCACTGAAGCTTTCTTT
CSAEFGTEAFF
>TRBV3-1|.|TRBJ1-1|few
TGTGCCACCGCGACAGGCAGATCTGAAGCTTTCTTT
CATATGRSEAFF
>TRBV28|.|TRBJ1-1|.
TGTGCCAGCAGTTTATTCTCAGGCGCGGGGACTGAAGCTTTCTTT
CASSLFSGAGTEAFF
>TRBV7-2|TRBD1|TRBJ2-5|few
TGTGCCAGCAGCTCCCTGGACAGGGCCGTAGAGACCCAGTACTTC
CASSSLDRAVETQYF
>TRBV12-3/TRBV12-4|TRBD2|TRBJ2-7|.
TGTGCCAGCAGTTCCTCGCTAGCGGGAGGGGGATACGAGCAGTACTTC
CASSSSLAGGGYEQYF
>TRBV20-1|.|TRBJ2-1|.
TGCAGTGCTAGGGCTATAGGGCAGTTTTACAATGAGCAGTTCTTC
CSARAIGQFYNEQFF
>TRBV7-2|.|TRBJ2-7|.
TGTGCCAGCAGCTTAGGCTCCAACACCGAGCAGTACTTC
CASSLGSNTEQYF
>TRBV9|TRBD1|TRBJ1-1|.
TGTGCCAGCAGCGTAGAAGGGACAGGGGGCACTGAAGCTTTCTTT
CASSVEGTGGTEAFF
>TRBV7-2|.|TRBJ1-1|few
TGTGCCAGCAGCCCTGTGGGGCGGAACACTGAAGCTTTCTTT
CASSPVGRNTEAFF
>TRBV10-3|TRBD2|TRBJ2-7|.
TGTGCCATCAGGGGTGCGGGACTAGCGCCCGAGCAGTACTTC
CAIRGAGLAPEQYF
>TRBV5-1|TRBD2|TRBJ2-2|.
TGCGCCAGCAGCTTACCTAAACGGACTAGCGGAGCGCCACGGAACACCGGGGAGCTGTTTTTT
CASSLPKRTSGAPRNTGELFF
>TRBV15|.|TRBJ2-1|.
TGTGCCACCTATAACGCATTAAGGGGGTCCCTCTGGAATGAGCAGTTCTTC
CATYNALRGSLWNEQFF
>TRBV6-1|.|TRBJ2-5|.
TGTGCCAGCATTGGGAGTACTCAAGAGACCCAGTACTTC
CASIGSTQETQYF
>TRBV12-3/TRBV12-4|.|TRBJ2-2|few
TGTGCCAGCACCATAATGGGGGAGCTGTTTTTT
CASTIMGELFF
>TRBV7-7|TRBD1|TRBJ2-1|few
TGTGCTAGCAGCTGCCCGGGACAGGGGGCGAGTGAGCAGTTCTTC
CASSCPGQGASEQFF
>TRBV7-9|.|TRBJ2-3|few
TGTGCCAGCAGTCTCGTTGGTCCAGATACGCAGTATTTT
CASSLVGPDTQYF
>TRBV6-2/TRBV6-3|TRBD2|TRBJ2-4|.
TGTGCCAGCAGTTGGCTCCCGGGACGGCGGACTAGCGGGAGCTCCAAAAACATTCAGTACTTC
CASSWLPGRRTSGSSKNIQYF
>TRBV4-1|TRBD2|TRBJ2-7|few
TGCGCCAGCAGCCAAGAAAGATGGTTTGAATTGAGCGGGGAGCGAAACGAGCAGTACTTC
CASSQERWFELSGERNEQYF
>TRBV18|.|TRBJ1-2|.
TGTGCCAGCTCAGACCGGCTCGGCTACACCTTC
CASSDRLGYTF
>TRBV7-9|TRBD1|TRBJ2-7|.
TGTGCCAGCAGCTATTCCGGGACAGGGAGCGAGCAGTACTTC
CASSYSGTGSEQYF
>TRBV9|.|TRBJ2-2|.
TGTGCCAGCAGCCTATGGGGCAAAACCGGGGAGCTGTTTTTT
CASSLWGKTGELFF
>TRBV27|.|TRBJ2-7|few
TGTGCCAGCAGGCCCCCCGACAGGTACGAGCAGTACTTC
CASRPPDRYEQYF
>TRBV12-3/TRBV12-4|.|TRBJ1-1|.
TGTGCCAGCAGTTTTGCTAGACTTTTGAACACTGAAGCTTTCTTT
CASSFARLLNTEAFF
>TRBV9|TRBD2|TRBJ2-7|many
TGTGCCAGCAGCCTCCAGCGGGAGGGCCTCGGGGAGCAGTACTTC
CASSLQREGLGEQYF
>TRBV4-3|TRBD2|TRBJ2-3|.
TGCGCCAGCAGCGACCGACTAGCGGGAGTGGATACGCAGTATTTT
CASSDRLAGVDTQYF
>TRBV12-3/TRBV12-4|.|TRBJ2-7|.
TGTGCCAGCAGTTTAAGGGAGGGGGGCCTCGAGCAGTACTTC
CASSLREGGLEQYF
>TRBV5-6|.|TRBJ2-5|few
TGTGCCAGCAGTCTCCCTTACGGGGGAGAAGAGACCCAGTACTTC
CASSLPYGGEETQYF
>TRBV4-3|.|TRBJ2-5|.
TGCGCCAGCAGCCAAGATTGGACCCAAGAGACCCAGTACTTC
CASSQDWTQETQYF
>TRBV27|.|TRBJ2-1|few
TGTGCCAGCAGTTTCTTAGGTTACAATAAGCAGTTCTTC
CASSFLGYNKQFF